This T cell receptor (beta chain) was retrieved from a study of T cells in Graves' hyperthyroidism and ophthalmopathy. Study-wide points: Most expanded thyroid clonotypes above 0.001 also appeared in blood. Ophthalmopathy was predicted by the model a median of around 5.9 months ahead of onset.

The source material, RNA transcripts, was used to amplify TCR beta CDR3 regions. When the TCR CDR3 underwent first-round RT-PCR, the HTBI primer set was used. TCRdb independently ran MiXCR on the multiplex PCR reads; one entry per CDR3 protein. Of around 620,000 distinct CDR3 sequences listed, around 15% are singletons. Exclusion of a patient resulted from uncontrolled infection, other autoimmune disease, pregnancy or lactation. Each diagnosis drew on symptoms, thyroxine, TRAb, thyroid ultrasound and orbital computed tomography findings. Ten or more counts support this clonotype. Antigen unknown. The CDR3 has 16 residues. V lost 6 bases and J 9 bases, leaving 24 bases between the germline ends.

The specimen sequenced was blood. This sequence joins TRBV12-3 or TRBV12-4 and TRBJ2-1, with TRBD2 as a possible D gene (7 bases). The receptor comes from a woman under 40 with Graves' hyperthyroidism. The CDR3 here is CASSWKRGVRGGEQFF. The DNA of the CDR3 is TGTGCCAGCAGCTGGAAAAGAGGGGTTAGGGGGGGTGAGCAGTTCTTC.